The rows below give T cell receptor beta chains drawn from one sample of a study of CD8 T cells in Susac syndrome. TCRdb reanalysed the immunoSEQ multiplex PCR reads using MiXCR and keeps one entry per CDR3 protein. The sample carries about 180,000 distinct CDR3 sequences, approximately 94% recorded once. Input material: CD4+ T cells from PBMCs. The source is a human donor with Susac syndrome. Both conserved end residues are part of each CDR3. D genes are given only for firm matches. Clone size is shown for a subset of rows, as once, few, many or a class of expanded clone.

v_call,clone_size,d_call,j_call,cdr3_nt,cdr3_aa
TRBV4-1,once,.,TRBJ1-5,TGCGCCAGCAGCCAAGAGGCGAGACAGCCCCAGCATTTT,CASSQEARQPQHF
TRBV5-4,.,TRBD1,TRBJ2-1,TGTGCCAGCAGCTTCGGCGGACAGGGTATCAATGAGCAGTTCTTC,CASSFGGQGINEQFF
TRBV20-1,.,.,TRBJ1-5,TGCAGTGCTAGAGGAGGGCGGCAGGGGAATCAGCCCCAGCATTTT,CSARGGRQGNQPQHF
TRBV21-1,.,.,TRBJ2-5,TGTGCCAGCAATGGCAAGCAAGAGACCCAGTACTTC,CASNGKQETQYF
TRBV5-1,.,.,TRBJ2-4,TGCGCCAGCAGCTGGCGCGGGACTGGCGGGACCCAAGCCAAAAACATTCAGTACTTC,CASSWRGTGGTQAKNIQYF
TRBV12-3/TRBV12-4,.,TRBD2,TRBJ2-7,TGTGCCAGCAGTCCGGGACTAGCGGGGGGACCCACCGGGGAGCAGTACTTC,CASSPGLAGGPTGEQYF
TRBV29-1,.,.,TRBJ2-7,TGCAGCGTTGCTGGGGGAGAGAGGGGGGCCTACTTC,CSVAGGERGAYF
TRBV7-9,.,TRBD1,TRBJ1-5,TGTGCCAGCAGCTCGGGACAGCTCAATCAGCCCCAGCATTTT,CASSSGQLNQPQHF
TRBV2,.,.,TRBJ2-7,TGTGCCAGCAGTTACCCAGGATCCTACGAGCAGTACTTC,CASSYPGSYEQYF
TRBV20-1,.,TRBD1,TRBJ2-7,TGCAGTGCTACCCGACCGGGACAGGGGGCTTACGAGCAGTACTTC,CSATRPGQGAYEQYF
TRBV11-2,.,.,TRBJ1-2,TGTGCCAGCAGCCCCCAGGGCCTCTATGGCTACACCTTC,CASSPQGLYGYTF
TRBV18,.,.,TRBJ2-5,TGTGCCAGCTCACCCACAAATATACAAGAGACCCAGTACTTC,CASSPTNIQETQYF
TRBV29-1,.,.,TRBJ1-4,TGCAGCGTTGACCAGGGAAGTAATGAAAAACTGTTTTTT,CSVDQGSNEKLFF
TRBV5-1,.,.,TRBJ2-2,TGCGCCAGCAGCTTGATCTGGGGAAAAAACACCGGGGAGCTGTTTTTT,CASSLIWGKNTGELFF
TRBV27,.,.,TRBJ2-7,TGTGCCAGCAGTTTAGTTTGGGGGGGCGACTACGAGCAGTACTTC,CASSLVWGGDYEQYF
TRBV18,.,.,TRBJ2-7,TGTGCCAGCTCACCACCTAGGGCCGGGACACTACATAACGAGCAGTACTTC,CASSPPRAGTLHNEQYF
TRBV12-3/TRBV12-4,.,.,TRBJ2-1,TGTGCCAGCAGTCAGTACAGTGGCAATGAGCAGTTCTTC,CASSQYSGNEQFF
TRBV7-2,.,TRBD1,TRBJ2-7,TGTGCCAGCAGTAGACGGGACAGCCTCTCCTACGAGCAGTACTTC,CASSRRDSLSYEQYF
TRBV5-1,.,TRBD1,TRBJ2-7,TGCGCCAGCAACTTGGGACAGGGTTCGTCAGAGCAGTACTTC,CASNLGQGSSEQYF
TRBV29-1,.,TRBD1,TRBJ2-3,TGCAGCGTTAACAGGGGAACCACAGATACGCAGTATTTT,CSVNRGTTDTQYF
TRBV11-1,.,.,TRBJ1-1,TGTGCCAGCAGCTTAGAGAGGGGTCCTGAAGCTTTCTTT,CASSLERGPEAFF
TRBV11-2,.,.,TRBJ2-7,TGTGCCAGCAGACCACTGGGGTCCTACGAGCAGTACTTC,CASRPLGSYEQYF
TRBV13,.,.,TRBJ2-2,TGTGCCAGCAGCCCATCGGGCAGGGTCCCCACCGGGGAGCTGTTTTTT,CASSPSGRVPTGELFF
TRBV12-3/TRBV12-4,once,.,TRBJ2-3,TGTGCCAGCAGTTTGGGCCCGATTTGGCAGTATTTT,CASSLGPIWQYF
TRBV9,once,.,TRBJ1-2,TGTGCCAGCAGGCAGACACCTACAGCTAACTATGGCTACACCTTC,CASRQTPTANYGYTF
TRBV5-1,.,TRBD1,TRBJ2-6,TGCGCCAGCAGCCTGGGACAGGTCTATATCGGTGGGGCCAACGTCCTGACTTTC,CASSLGQVYIGGANVLTF
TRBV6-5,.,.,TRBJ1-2,TGTGCCAGCAGGTCAGGGTCCTGGCATGGCTACACCTTC,CASRSGSWHGYTF
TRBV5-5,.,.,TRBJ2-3,TGTGCCAGCAGCCCTCGGGACGGAGATACGCAGTATTTT,CASSPRDGDTQYF
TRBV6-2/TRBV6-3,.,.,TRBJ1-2,TGTGCCAGCAGTTACGGGCCAGGCTATGGCTACACCTTC,CASSYGPGYGYTF
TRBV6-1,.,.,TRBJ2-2,TGTGCCAGCAGCGGCGGAAAGGGACTGACGAACACCGGGGAGCTGTTTTTT,CASSGGKGLTNTGELFF
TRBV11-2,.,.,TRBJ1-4,TGTGCCAGCAGCTTAATTTCTAGGGGCCAGCTCATTAATGAAAAACTGTTTTTT,CASSLISRGQLINEKLFF
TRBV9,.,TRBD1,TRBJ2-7,TGTGCCAGCAGCCCCCAGGGGGCGGGCTACGAGCAGTACTTC,CASSPQGAGYEQYF
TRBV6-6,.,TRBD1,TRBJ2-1,TGTGCCAGCAGTTACTCGGGACAGGGGTCCCCTAATGAGCAGTTCTTC,CASSYSGQGSPNEQFF
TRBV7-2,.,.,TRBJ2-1,TGTGCCAGCAGCTTAGAGCCAGGGATGAATGAGCAGTTCTTC,CASSLEPGMNEQFF
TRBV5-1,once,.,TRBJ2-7,TGCGCCAGCAGCTTGGACCGGACGGGGTCCTACGAGCAGTACTTC,CASSLDRTGSYEQYF
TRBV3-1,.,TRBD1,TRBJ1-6,TGTGCCAGCAGCCAGGGATCGCAGACAGGGAGCTATAATTCACCCCTCCACTTT,CASSQGSQTGSYNSPLHF
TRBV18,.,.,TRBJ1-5,TGTGCCAGCTCACCCGCGAGGGTGAGCAATCAGCCCCAGCATTTT,CASSPARVSNQPQHF
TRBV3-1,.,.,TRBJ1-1,TGTGCCAGCAGCCCTTGGGGGAACACTGAAGCTTTCTTT,CASSPWGNTEAFF
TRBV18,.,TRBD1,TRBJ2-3,TGTGCCAGCTCACCACTCTATGGCCAGGGGGTAAGCCCAGATACGCAGTATTTT,CASSPLYGQGVSPDTQYF
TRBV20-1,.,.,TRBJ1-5,TGCAGTGCCAATACCGGGGCCGGAGATCAGCCCCAGCATTTT,CSANTGAGDQPQHF
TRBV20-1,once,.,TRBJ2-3,TGCAGTGCTAGAACAGGGAAGAGCACAGATACGCAGTATTTT,CSARTGKSTDTQYF
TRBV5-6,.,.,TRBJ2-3,TGTGCCAGCAGCTTGGGGCCGTTACCAGATACGCAGTATTTT,CASSLGPLPDTQYF
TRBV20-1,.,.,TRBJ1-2,TGCAGTGCAGCACCTGGAACAGGAAACTATGGCTACACCTTC,CSAAPGTGNYGYTF
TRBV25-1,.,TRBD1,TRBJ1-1,TGTGCCAGCAGGGACAGGTCTTACACTGAAGCTTTCTTT,CASRDRSYTEAFF
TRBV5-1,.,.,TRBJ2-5,TGCGCCAGCAGCTTGGGACCACCCACCGAGACCCAGTACTTC,CASSLGPPTETQYF
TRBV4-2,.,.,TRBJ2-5,TGTGCCAGCAGCCCGGGGACAATCCAAGAGACCCAGTACTTC,CASSPGTIQETQYF
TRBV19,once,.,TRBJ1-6,TGTGCCAGTAGTAGACAGTATAATTCACCCCTCCACTTT,CASSRQYNSPLHF
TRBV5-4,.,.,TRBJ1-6,TGTGCCAGCCGAAAAGGATCCCTGGATTCACCCCTCCACTTT,CASRKGSLDSPLHF
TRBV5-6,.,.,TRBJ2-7,TGTGCCAGCAGCACATTTCGGGACATAACCTACGAGCAGTACTTC,CASSTFRDITYEQYF
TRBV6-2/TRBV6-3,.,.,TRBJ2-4,TGTGCCAGCAGCAACGGGCTAGCCAAAAACATTCAGTACTTC,CASSNGLAKNIQYF
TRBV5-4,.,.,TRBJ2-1,TGTGCCAGCAGCCCGAGTTACGGACACTCCTACAATGAGCAGTTCTTC,CASSPSYGHSYNEQFF
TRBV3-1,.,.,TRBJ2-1,TGTGCCAGCAGCCAAGAAGGGGGATACAATGAGCAGTTCTTC,CASSQEGGYNEQFF
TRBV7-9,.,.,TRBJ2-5,TGTGCCAGCAGCGATCTCCGGCGGGATATAGAGACCCAGTACTTC,CASSDLRRDIETQYF